This T cell receptor beta chain appears in the sequencing data of a study of technical replicates of blood from a handful of donors. This CDR3 contains 15 residues. The germline CDR1 and CDR2 sequences are LNHDA and SQIVND (reference sequence). Trimming took 5 bases from V and 3 from J; bases not matched to a gene: 8. Assay used: immunoSEQ multiplex PCR; TCRdb lists only in-frame clones, some missing. The sample has tens of thousands of clones; approximately 97% are singletons. The TCR sequence derives from a human donor in good health. The genes are TRBV19 and TRBJ2-7, with 9 bases matching TRBD1. Sequences were obtained from T cells isolated from PBMCs. In DNA, the CDR3 is TGTGCCAGTAGTGCGTGGCGACAGGGGGGCTACGAGCAGTACTTC. Translation: CASSAWRQGGYEQYF. The full variable domain, rest sourced from reference TRBV19 and TRBJ2-7, is DGGITQSPKYLFRKEGQNVTLSCEQNLNHDAMYWYRQDPGQGLRLIYYSQIVNDFQKGDIAEGYSVSREKKESFPLTVTSAQKNPTAFYLCASSAWRQGGYEQYFGPGTRLTVT.